Listed below are T cell receptor beta chains from one sample, sequenced in a study of cytomegalovirus exposure and HLA in healthy donors. The table came from immunoSEQ multiplex PCR; TCRdb's copy has only in-frame clones and leaves some out. The sample has 85,000 to 100,000 clones, around 76% seen once. The sequenced sample consisted of PBMCs. These receptors were obtained from a man aged 40-55 years in good health and CMV-seropositive. CDR3s include the opening cysteine and the closing phenylalanine or tryptophan. The D gene is left open where the match is weak. A clone size is listed for some rows: how often the clone was seen (once, few, many), or a class if it is expanded.

V gene: TRBV28; J gene: TRBJ2-7; clone size: NA; D gene: TRBD1; CDR3 protein: CASSSRQGVYEQYF; CDR3 DNA: TGTGCCAGCAGTTCCCGACAGGGGGTATACGAGCAGTACTTC
V gene: TRBV28; J gene: TRBJ2-1; clone size: NA; D gene: TRBD1; CDR3 protein: CASSFRTGRNEQFF; CDR3 DNA: TGTGCCAGCAGTTTTCGGACAGGGCGCAATGAGCAGTTCTTC
V gene: TRBV5-1; J gene: TRBJ1-6; clone size: NA; D gene: TRBD1; CDR3 protein: CASSLGQGAGSPLHF; CDR3 DNA: TGCGCCAGCAGCTTGGGGCAGGGGGCCGGTTCACCCCTCCACTTT
V gene: TRBV7-9; J gene: TRBJ1-1; clone size: NA; D gene: NA; CDR3 protein: CASSLSAGRNTEAFF; CDR3 DNA: TGTGCCAGCAGCTTATCCGCCGGTAGGAACACTGAAGCTTTCTTT
V gene: TRBV6-6; J gene: TRBJ2-4; clone size: many; D gene: TRBD2; CDR3 protein: CASSYSGGYGKNIQYF; CDR3 DNA: TGTGCCAGCAGTTACTCGGGGGGGTATGGCAAAAACATTCAGTACTTC
V gene: TRBV6-1; J gene: TRBJ1-6; clone size: NA; D gene: TRBD1; CDR3 protein: CASSERTGETLHF; CDR3 DNA: TGTGCCAGCAGTGAACGGACAGGGGAAACCCTCCACTTT
V gene: TRBV7-2; J gene: TRBJ2-1; clone size: NA; D gene: NA; CDR3 protein: CASSARGEQFF; CDR3 DNA: TGTGCCAGCAGCGCTCGCGGGGAGCAGTTCTTC
V gene: TRBV5-1; J gene: TRBJ2-6; clone size: once; D gene: TRBD1; CDR3 protein: CASSLRQGRLAGANVLTF; CDR3 DNA: TGCGCCAGCAGCCTACGACAGGGACGGTTGGCTGGGGCCAACGTCCTGACTTTC
V gene: TRBV6-5; J gene: TRBJ1-2; clone size: NA; D gene: NA; CDR3 protein: CASSWTANYGYTF; CDR3 DNA: TGTGCCAGCAGTTGGACAGCTAACTATGGCTACACCTTC
V gene: TRBV2; J gene: TRBJ2-4; clone size: NA; D gene: NA; CDR3 protein: CASSVSHQNIQYF; CDR3 DNA: TGTGCCTCCTCAGTGTCGCACCAAAACATTCAGTACTTC
V gene: TRBV11-2; J gene: TRBJ2-7; clone size: NA; D gene: TRBD2; CDR3 protein: CASSLPNLAGGYEQYF; CDR3 DNA: TGTGCCAGCAGCTTACCAAACCTAGCGGGAGGCTACGAGCAGTACTTC
V gene: TRBV27; J gene: TRBJ2-1; clone size: NA; D gene: NA; CDR3 protein: CASSLTGLTYNEQFF; CDR3 DNA: TGTGCCAGCAGTTTGACGGGTCTCACCTACAATGAGCAGTTCTTC
V gene: TRBV6-1; J gene: TRBJ2-2; clone size: NA; D gene: NA; CDR3 protein: CASRRLAPTGELFF; CDR3 DNA: TGTGCCAGCAGGAGGCTAGCGCCGACCGGGGAGCTGTTTTTT
V gene: TRBV29-1; J gene: TRBJ2-3; clone size: NA; D gene: NA; CDR3 protein: CSVEGWQGWTDTQYF; CDR3 DNA: TGCAGCGTTGAAGGTTGGCAGGGGTGGACAGATACGCAGTATTTT
V gene: TRBV9; J gene: TRBJ1-2; clone size: NA; D gene: NA; CDR3 protein: CASSPKWRGTINYTF; CDR3 DNA: TGTGCCAGCAGCCCAAAGTGGCGCGGGACTATAAACTACACCTTC
V gene: TRBV5-6; J gene: TRBJ2-7; clone size: NA; D gene: TRBD2; CDR3 protein: CASSPWASGSREQYF; CDR3 DNA: TGTGCCAGCAGCCCGTGGGCTAGCGGGAGTCGGGAGCAGTACTTC
V gene: TRBV15; J gene: TRBJ1-1; clone size: NA; D gene: TRBD1; CDR3 protein: CATSRSRGGDRAGMNTEAFF; CDR3 DNA: TGTGCCACCAGCAGATCCCGGGGGGGTGACAGGGCTGGGATGAACACTGAAGCTTTCTTT
V gene: TRBV9; J gene: TRBJ1-2; clone size: once; D gene: TRBD1; CDR3 protein: CASSPAGPGQAYGYTF; CDR3 DNA: TGTGCCAGCAGCCCCGCTGGGCCGGGACAGGCCTATGGCTACACCTTC
V gene: TRBV29-1; J gene: TRBJ2-7; clone size: NA; D gene: TRBD2; CDR3 protein: CSVEGGGQGRLGQYF; CDR3 DNA: TGCAGCGTTGAAGGGGGGGGTCAGGGACGCCTCGGGCAGTACTTC
V gene: TRBV19; J gene: TRBJ2-7; clone size: NA; D gene: NA; CDR3 protein: CATTSKQVSGSYEQYF; CDR3 DNA: TGTGCCACCACTTCTAAACAGGTATCGGGCTCCTACGAGCAGTACTTC
V gene: TRBV19; J gene: TRBJ1-1; clone size: NA; D gene: NA; CDR3 protein: CASTLPYGPEAFF; CDR3 DNA: TGTGCCAGTACCCTCCCTTATGGCCCTGAAGCTTTCTTT
V gene: TRBV29-1; J gene: TRBJ2-5; clone size: NA; D gene: TRBD2; CDR3 protein: CSVEFQTSGGGTQYF; CDR3 DNA: TGCAGCGTTGAGTTCCAGACTAGCGGGGGGGGGACCCAGTACTTC
V gene: TRBV7-3; J gene: TRBJ2-3; clone size: NA; D gene: TRBD1; CDR3 protein: CASSLRRGLSTDTQYF; CDR3 DNA: TGTGCCAGCAGCTTACGCAGGGGGCTAAGCACAGATACGCAGTATTTT
V gene: TRBV7-9; J gene: TRBJ2-7; clone size: NA; D gene: NA; CDR3 protein: CASSLDAGASRGYEQYF; CDR3 DNA: TGTGCCAGCAGCTTAGATGCAGGGGCTAGTCGCGGCTACGAGCAGTACTTC
V gene: TRBV6-6; J gene: TRBJ2-1; clone size: few; D gene: NA; CDR3 protein: CASSYSSVNEQFF; CDR3 DNA: TGTGCCAGCAGTTACTCATCCGTTAATGAGCAGTTCTTC
V gene: TRBV28; J gene: TRBJ1-4; clone size: NA; D gene: NA; CDR3 protein: CASSHSPSNEKLFF; CDR3 DNA: TGTGCCAGCAGCCACAGCCCGTCTAATGAAAAACTGTTTTTT
V gene: TRBV21-1; J gene: TRBJ2-4; clone size: NA; D gene: NA; CDR3 protein: CASSNPGQLAKNIQYF; CDR3 DNA: TGTGCCAGCAGCAATCCGGGACAGCTGGCCAAAAACATTCAGTACTTC
V gene: TRBV5-1; J gene: TRBJ2-1; clone size: NA; D gene: TRBD1; CDR3 protein: CASSSGTGPYNEQFF; CDR3 DNA: TGCGCCAGCAGCTCTGGGACAGGCCCGTACAATGAGCAGTTCTTC
V gene: TRBV4-3; J gene: TRBJ2-7; clone size: once; D gene: NA; CDR3 protein: CASSQERTTYYEQYF; CDR3 DNA: TGCGCCAGCAGCCAAGAGCGGACAACGTACTACGAGCAGTACTTC
V gene: TRBV27; J gene: TRBJ1-2; clone size: NA; D gene: TRBD1; CDR3 protein: CASSPDRGYNYGYTF; CDR3 DNA: TGTGCCAGCAGTCCTGACAGGGGCTACAACTATGGCTACACCTTC
V gene: TRBV27; J gene: TRBJ2-3; clone size: NA; D gene: NA; CDR3 protein: CASRLFSLHTQYF; CDR3 DNA: TGTGCCAGCAGGCTGTTCAGTCTGCATACGCAGTATTTT
V gene: TRBV7-8; J gene: TRBJ1-2; clone size: NA; D gene: NA; CDR3 protein: CASSLGGPSGRYTF; CDR3 DNA: TGTGCCAGCAGCTTGGGGGGACCGAGCGGTCGCTACACCTTC